This T cell receptor beta chain is drawn from a study of control samples from healthy donors and cancer patients. Germline values: CDR1 WSHSY, CDR2 SAAADI. V was trimmed by 4 bases and J by 0 bases, leaving 7 bases between them. The CDR3 runs to 13 residues. Some clones are missing from TCRdb's copy, which holds only in-frame ones; the method was immunoSEQ multiplex PCR. The data show roughly 450,000 clones, 75% to 95% seen once. This TCR came from a middle-aged man with head and neck cancer. The rearrangement joins TRBV10-2 to TRBJ2-7; the D gene is possibly TRBD1 (5 bases). Sample: PBMCs. CDR3 sequence: CASSGQSSYEQYF. The CDR3 DNA reads as TGCGCCAGCAGTGGACAGAGCTCCTACGAGCAGTACTTC.